This T cell receptor beta chain was captured by sequencing in a study of T cells in Graves' hyperthyroidism and ophthalmopathy. Points from the study as a whole: Most thyroid clonotypes expanded above 0.001 were also detected in blood.

This clonotype was seen at least ten times. Its antigen is unidentified. Patients were excluded because of uncontrolled infection, other autoimmune disease, pregnancy or lactation. A sample of blood taken at first hyperthyroidism diagnosis preceded any ophthalmopathy symptoms. Fresh peripheral blood, about 9.6 ml, yielded the PBMCs. Regions amplified from RNA transcripts were the TCR beta CDR3 regions. The TCR CDR3 first-round RT-PCR relied on the HTBI primer set. TCRdb redid the calling of the multiplex PCR reads with MiXCR, one entry per CDR3 protein. The repertoire holds 550,000 to 850,000 distinct CDR3 sequences, with around 20% as singletons. The TCR comes from a woman in her fifties or sixties with Graves' hyperthyroidism that later progressed to Graves' ophthalmopathy. Sequences were obtained from blood.

The CDR3 region has the DNA TGCAGTGCTTACCGGGAGACGTGGGGCTACACCTTC. Its translation is CSAYRETWGYTF. The chain is built from TRBV20-1 and TRBJ1-2, with unresolved D. Looked up from germline, CDR1 is DFQATT and CDR2 is SNEGSKA (reference sequence). V dropped 5 bases and J dropped 8 bases, with 15 bases sitting between them. The CDR3 has 12 amino acids.